The T cell receptor (beta chain) described here comes from a study of control samples from healthy donors and cancer patients. The repertoire was sequenced with immunoSEQ multiplex PCR; TCRdb's copy has only in-frame clones and lacks some. The sample shows 84,000 or so clones, 91% of them seen only once. Trimming cost V 3 bases and J 4 bases, with 6 bases left between them. CDR3 size: 12 residues. Germline V gives CDR1 SQVTM, CDR2 ANQGSEA. The sample was blood. The chain carries TRBV29-1 and TRBJ1-4; a possible D gene is TRBD1 (5 bases). The TCR sequence derives from a man aged 50 to 59 in good health. The CDR3 here is CSVEGVNEKLFF. DNA of the CDR3: TGCAGCGTTGAGGGGGTTAATGAAAAACTGTTTTTT.